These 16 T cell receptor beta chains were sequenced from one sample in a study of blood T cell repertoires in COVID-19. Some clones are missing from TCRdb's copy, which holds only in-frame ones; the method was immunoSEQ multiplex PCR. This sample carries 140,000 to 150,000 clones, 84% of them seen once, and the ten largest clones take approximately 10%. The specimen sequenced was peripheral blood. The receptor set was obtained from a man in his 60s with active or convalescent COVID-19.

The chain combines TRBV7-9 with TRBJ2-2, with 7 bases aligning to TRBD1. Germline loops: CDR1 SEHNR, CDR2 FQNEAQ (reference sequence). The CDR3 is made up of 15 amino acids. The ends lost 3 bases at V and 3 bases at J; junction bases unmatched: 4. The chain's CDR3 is CASSFGTVYTGELFF. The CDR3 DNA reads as TGTGCCAGCAGCTTTGGGACAGTATACACCGGGGAGCTGTTTTTT. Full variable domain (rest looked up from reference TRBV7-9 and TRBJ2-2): DTGVSQNPRHKITKRGQNVTFRCDPISEHNRLYWYRQTLGQGPEFLTYFQNEAQLEKSRLLSDRFSAERPKGSFSTLEIQRTEQGDSAMYLCASSFGTVYTGELFFGEGSRLTVL.

DNA for the CDR3: TGTGCCAGTAGTCTCAGGACAACCTCTGGAAACACCATATATTTT. Amino acids: CASSLRTTSGNTIYF. The chain has TRBV19 and TRBJ1-3, with a weak D call TRBD1 (5 bases). V was shortened by 5 bases and J by 0 bases, with 11 bases between the two germline ends. Germline-derived CDR1 and CDR2 are LNHDA and SQIVND (reference sequence). The CDR3 has 15 residues.

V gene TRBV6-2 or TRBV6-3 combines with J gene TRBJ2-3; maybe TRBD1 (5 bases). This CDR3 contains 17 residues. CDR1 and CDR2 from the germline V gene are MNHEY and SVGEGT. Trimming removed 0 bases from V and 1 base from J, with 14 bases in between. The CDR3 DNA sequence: TGTGCCAGCAGTTACTCGCTACAGGCACGCGGCACAGATACGCAGTATTTT. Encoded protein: CASSYSLQARGTDTQYF.

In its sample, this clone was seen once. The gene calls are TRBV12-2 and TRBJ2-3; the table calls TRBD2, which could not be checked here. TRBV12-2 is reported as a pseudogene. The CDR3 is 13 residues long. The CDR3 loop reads CASRLEGRDTQYF. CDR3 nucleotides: TGTGCAAGTCGCTTAGAGGGGAGGGATACGCAGTATTTT.

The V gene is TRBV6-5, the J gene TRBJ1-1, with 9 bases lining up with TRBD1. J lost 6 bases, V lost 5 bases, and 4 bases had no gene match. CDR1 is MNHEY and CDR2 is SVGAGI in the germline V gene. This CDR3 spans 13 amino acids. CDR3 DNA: TGTGCCAGCAGTCGGGACAGGGTTGCTGAAGCTTTCTTT. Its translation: CASSRDRVAEAFF.

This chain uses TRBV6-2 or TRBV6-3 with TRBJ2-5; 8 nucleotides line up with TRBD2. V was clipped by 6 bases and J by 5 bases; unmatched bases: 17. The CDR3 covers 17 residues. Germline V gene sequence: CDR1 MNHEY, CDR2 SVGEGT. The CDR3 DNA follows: TGTGCCAGCAGCTATGGGGCGTCGGGAGGGCCAGGGGAGACCCAGTACTTC. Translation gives CASSYGASGGPGETQYF.

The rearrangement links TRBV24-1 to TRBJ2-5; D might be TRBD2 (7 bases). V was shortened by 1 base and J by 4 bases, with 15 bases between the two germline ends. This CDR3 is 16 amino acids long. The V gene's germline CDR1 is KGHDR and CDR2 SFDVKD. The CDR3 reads CATSDFLRGRGETQYF. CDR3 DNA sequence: TGTGCCACCAGTGATTTTCTGCGGGGGCGCGGAGAGACCCAGTACTTC.

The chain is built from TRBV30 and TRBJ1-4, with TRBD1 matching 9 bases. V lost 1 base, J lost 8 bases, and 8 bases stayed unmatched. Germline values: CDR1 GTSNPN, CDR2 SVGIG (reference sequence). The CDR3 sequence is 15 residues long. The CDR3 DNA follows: TGTGCCTGGAGTGCCTCGGGACAGGGAGCCGAAAAACTGTTTTTT. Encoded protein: CAWSASGQGAEKLFF.

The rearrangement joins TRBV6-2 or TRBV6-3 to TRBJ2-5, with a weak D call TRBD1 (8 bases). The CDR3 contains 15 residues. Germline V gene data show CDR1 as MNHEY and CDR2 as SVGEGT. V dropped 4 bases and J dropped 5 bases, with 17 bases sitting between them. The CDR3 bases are TGTGCCAGCAGTTTCGGACAGGGAGGGTCGGAGACCCAGTACTTC. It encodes CASSFGQGGSETQYF.

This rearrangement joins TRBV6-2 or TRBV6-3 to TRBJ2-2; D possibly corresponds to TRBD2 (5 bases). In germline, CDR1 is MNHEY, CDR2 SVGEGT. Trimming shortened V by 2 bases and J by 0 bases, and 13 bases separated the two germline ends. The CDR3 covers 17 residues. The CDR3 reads CASSYAGVSANTGELFF. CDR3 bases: TGTGCCAGCAGTTACGCAGGCGTTAGCGCGAACACCGGGGAGCTGTTTTTT.

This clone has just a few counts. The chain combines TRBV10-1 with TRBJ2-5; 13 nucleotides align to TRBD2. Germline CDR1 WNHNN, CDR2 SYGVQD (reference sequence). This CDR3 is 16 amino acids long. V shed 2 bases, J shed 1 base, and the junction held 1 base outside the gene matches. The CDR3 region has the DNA TGCGCCAGCAGTGAGGGACTAGCGGGAGCCCAAGAGACCCAGTACTTC. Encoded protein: CASSEGLAGAQETQYF.

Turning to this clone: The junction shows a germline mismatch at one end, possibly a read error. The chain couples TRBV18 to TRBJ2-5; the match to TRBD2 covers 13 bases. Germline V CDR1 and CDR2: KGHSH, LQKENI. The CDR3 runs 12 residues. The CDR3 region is CASSPPGLAGHF. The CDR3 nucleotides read TGTGCCAGCTCACCTCCGGGACTAGCGGGACACTTC. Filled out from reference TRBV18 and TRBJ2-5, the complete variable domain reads NAGVMQNPRHLVRRRGQEARLRCSPMKGHSHVYWYRQLPEEGLKFMVYLQKENIIDESGMPKERFSAEFPKEGPSILRIQQVVRGDSAAYFCASSPPGLAGHFGPGTRLLVL.

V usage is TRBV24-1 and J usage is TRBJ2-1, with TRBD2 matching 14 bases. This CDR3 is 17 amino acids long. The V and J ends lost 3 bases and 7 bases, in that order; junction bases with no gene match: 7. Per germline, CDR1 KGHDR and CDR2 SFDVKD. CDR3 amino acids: CATSDPGTSGSRNEQFF. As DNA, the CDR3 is TGTGCCACCAGTGATCCCGGGACTAGCGGGAGTAGGAATGAGCAGTTCTTC.

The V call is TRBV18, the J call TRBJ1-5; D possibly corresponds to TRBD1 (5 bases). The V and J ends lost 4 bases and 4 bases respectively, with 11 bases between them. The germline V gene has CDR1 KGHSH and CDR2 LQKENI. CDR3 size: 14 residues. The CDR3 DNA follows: TGTGCCAGCTCACGGACATCGGATAATCAGCCCCAGCATTTT. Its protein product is CASSRTSDNQPQHF.

The CDR3 DNA sequence: TGTGCCAGCAGTCCCCTGACAGGGTTTAGCAATCAGCCCCAGCATTTT. Its translation is CASSPLTGFSNQPQHF. V and J are TRBV27 and TRBJ1-5; TRBD1 aligns across 7 bases. With 5 bases clipped from V and 0 bases from J, the junction kept 7 bases outside the gene matches. There are 16 residues in the CDR3. Germline CDR1 is MNHEY and CDR2 is SMNVEV (reference sequence).

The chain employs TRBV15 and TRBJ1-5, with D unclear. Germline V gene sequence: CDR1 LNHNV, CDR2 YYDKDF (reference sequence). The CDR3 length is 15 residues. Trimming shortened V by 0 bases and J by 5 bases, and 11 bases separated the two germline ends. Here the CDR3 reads CATSREYAADQPQHF. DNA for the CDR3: TGTGCCACCAGCAGAGAATACGCAGCGGATCAGCCCCAGCATTTT. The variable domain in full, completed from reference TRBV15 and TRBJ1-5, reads DAMVIQNPRYQVTQFGKPVTLSCSQTLNHNVMYWYQQKSSQAPKLLFHYYDKDFNNEADTPDNFQSRRPNTSFCFLDIRSPGLGDTAMYLCATSREYAADQPQHFGDGTRLSIL.